These T cell receptor beta chains were read from a single sample in a study of blood T cell repertoires in COVID-19. Data came from immunoSEQ multiplex PCR; TCRdb stores just in-frame clones and leaves some out. The repertoire holds around 18,000 clones, 77% seen once, with 16% in the top ten. Sequenced material: peripheral blood. All receptors derive from a man aged 70 or older with COVID-19, enrolled during active disease. CDR3s include the opening cysteine and the closing phenylalanine or tryptophan. The D gene is left open where the match is weak. Part of the rows lack a size; the others show once, few, many or a class for expanded clones.

clone_size	d_call	v_call	j_call	cdr3_aa	cdr3_nt
NA	NA	TRBV7-9	TRBJ1-1	CASSPGESTEAFF	TGTGCCAGCAGCCCAGGGGAATCCACTGAAGCTTTCTTT
medium-sized	NA	TRBV21-1	TRBJ1-5	CASSKQGVGNQPQHF	TGTGCCAGCAGCAAACAGGGGGTCGGCAATCAGCCCCAGCATTTT
NA	NA	TRBV7-2	TRBJ1-5	CASGVLSNQPQHF	TGTGCCTCCGGGGTCCTTAGCAATCAGCCCCAGCATTTT
NA	TRBD1	TRBV7-9	TRBJ1-1	CASSPPGQGGHEAFF	TGTGCCAGCAGCCCTCCGGGGCAGGGGGGCCATGAAGCTTTCTTT
few	NA	TRBV20-1	TRBJ1-2	CSASPTQARGYTF	TGCAGTGCCAGTCCTACACAGGCTCGGGGCTACACCTTC
few	TRBD2	TRBV6-2/TRBV6-3	TRBJ2-7	CASSYPKLAGRWEQYF	TGTGCCAGCAGTTACCCGAAACTAGCGGGGAGGTGGGAGCAGTACTTC
NA	NA	TRBV5-8	TRBJ1-5	CASSLSPRGPNQPQHF	TGTGCCAGCAGCTTGTCCCCCAGGGGTCCCAATCAGCCCCAGCATTTT
once	TRBD1	TRBV18	TRBJ1-1	CASSSIDRANTEAFF	TGTGCCAGCTCATCTATTGACAGGGCGAACACTGAAGCTTTCTTT
few	TRBD1	TRBV9	TRBJ2-1	CASSTGLNEQFF	TGTGCCAGCTCGACAGGGTTGAATGAGCAGTTCTTC
NA	NA	TRBV5-1	TRBJ2-1	CASSLEAGNYNEQFF	TGCGCCAGCAGCTTGGAAGCAGGAAACTACAATGAGCAGTTCTTC
NA	NA	TRBV5-6	TRBJ2-7	CASSLAPPSYEQYF	TGTGCCAGCAGCTTGGCTCCCCCCTCCTACGAGCAGTACTTC
once	NA	TRBV11-3	TRBJ2-3	CASSSQDTQYF	TGTGCCAGCAGCTCACAAGATACGCAGTATTTT
NA	NA	TRBV29-1	TRBJ1-1	CSVEDQRDTEAFF	TGCAGCGTTGAAGATCAGCGGGACACTGAAGCTTTCTTT
NA	NA	TRBV3-1/TRBV3-2	TRBJ1-2	CASSQVRYGYTF	TGTGCCAGCAGCCAAGTCCGGTATGGCTACACCTTC
NA	TRBD1	TRBV6-5	TRBJ1-2	CASSRRGQGLYGYTF	TGTGCCAGCAGTCGCCGGGGACAGGGGCTCTATGGCTACACCTTC
NA	TRBD1	TRBV5-4	TRBJ1-2	CASSLGRGHGYTF	TGTGCCAGCAGCTTGGGCAGGGGGCACGGCTACACCTTC
few	TRBD1	TRBV27	TRBJ2-4	CASRPLTGHSLAKNIQYF	TGTGCCAGCAGGCCCTTGACAGGGCATTCACTAGCCAAAAACATTCAGTACTTC
once	NA	TRBV10-3	TRBJ2-3	CAINSRGTDTQYF	TGTGCCATCAATAGCAGGGGCACAGATACGCAGTATTTT
NA	NA	TRBV6-5	TRBJ1-2	CASSYRQKANYGYTF	TGTGCCAGCAGTTACCGACAAAAAGCTAACTATGGCTACACCTTC
NA	NA	TRBV9	TRBJ1-6	CASSPRFSPLHF	TGTGCCAGCAGCCCCCGTTTTTCACCCCTCCACTTT
NA	TRBD1	TRBV15	TRBJ1-1	CATSRDGAGTGLRTEAFF	TGTGCCACCAGCAGAGATGGAGCCGGGACAGGGCTGCGCACTGAAGCTTTCTTT
NA	TRBD1	TRBV23-1	TRBJ1-6	CASSQLPRTGSNSPLHF	TGCGCCAGCAGTCAACTACCTCGGACAGGGAGTAATTCACCCCTCCACTTT
once	TRBD1	TRBV7-6	TRBJ1-1	CASSVWTGTNTEAFF	TGTGCCAGCAGCGTATGGACAGGGACGAACACTGAAGCTTTCTTT
NA	NA	TRBV19	TRBJ1-5	CASTRDYNQPQHF	TGTGCCAGTACTCGCGACTACAATCAGCCCCAGCATTTT
NA	NA	TRBV11-2	TRBJ2-7	CASSFRLGWSGQYF	TGTGCCAGCAGCTTCCGACTAGGCTGGTCGGGGCAGTACTTC
few	NA	TRBV2	TRBJ1-4	CASSDPGGAEKLFF	TGTGCCAGCAGTGACCCCGGAGGGGCTGAAAAACTGTTTTTT
NA	NA	TRBV4-2	TRBJ1-6	CASSQDRARSPLHF	TGTGCCAGCAGCCAAGACAGGGCAAGATCACCCCTCCACTTT
NA	NA	TRBV7-8	TRBJ2-1	CASSRRGEREGEYNEQFF	TGTGCCAGCAGCAGAAGGGGGGAAAGGGAGGGCGAATACAATGAGCAGTTCTTC
NA	TRBD2	TRBV11-2	TRBJ2-2	CASSFRSGGEGGELFF	TGTGCCAGCAGCTTTCGTAGCGGGGGGGAAGGCGGGGAGCTGTTTTTT
NA	NA	TRBV4-1	TRBJ2-3	CASSQDQAAVLTDTQYF	TGCGCCAGCAGCCAAGATCAGGCAGCGGTTCTCACAGATACGCAGTATTTT
NA	NA	TRBV6-2/TRBV6-3	TRBJ1-5	CASSRSTGHFLPQHF	TGTGCCAGCAGCCGAAGTACAGGCCACTTTCTCCCCCAGCATTTT
NA	TRBD1	TRBV5-1	TRBJ2-7	CASSGTGDEQYF	TGCGCCAGCAGTGGGACAGGTGACGAGCAGTACTTC
NA	TRBD1	TRBV6-6	TRBJ1-4	CASSYLNRGTNEKLFF	TGTGCCAGCAGTTACCTAAACAGGGGAACTAATGAAAAACTGTTTTTT
medium-sized	NA	TRBV2	TRBJ1-1	CASSDGGQFEAFF	TGTGCCAGCAGTGACGGGGGTCAATTTGAAGCTTTCTTT
NA	NA	TRBV7-2	TRBJ2-3	CASSLVGGGGNTQYF	TGTGCCAGCAGCTTAGTTGGGGGAGGCGGGAATACGCAGTATTTT
NA	TRBD1	TRBV28	TRBJ1-1	CASSQRTGGGEAFF	TGTGCCAGCAGTCAGAGGACAGGAGGGGGTGAAGCTTTCTTT
NA	TRBD2	TRBV4-1	TRBJ2-1	CASSQVLAGAYNEQFF	TGCGCCAGCAGCCAGGTACTAGCGGGTGCCTACAATGAGCAGTTCTTC
NA	NA	TRBV18	TRBJ2-3	CASSPLKTDTQYF	TGTGCCAGCTCACCCTTAAAAACAGATACGCAGTATTTT
NA	NA	TRBV5-1	TRBJ1-1	CASSLQGETEAFF	TGCGCCAGCAGCTTGCAGGGTGAGACTGAAGCTTTCTTT
NA	TRBD1	TRBV12-3/TRBV12-4	TRBJ1-2	CASRRQGVDGYTF	TGTGCCAGCAGGCGACAGGGGGTAGATGGCTACACCTTC
NA	NA	TRBV30	TRBJ2-2	CAWSVLRGANTGELFF	TGTGCCTGGAGTGTACTTCGCGGGGCGAACACCGGGGAGCTGTTTTTT
NA	NA	TRBV21-1	TRBJ1-4	CARRETGDGEKLFF	TGTGCCAGACGAGAAACAGGGGACGGTGAAAAACTGTTTTTT
NA	NA	TRBV2	TRBJ1-5	CASSPDSSNQPQHF	TGTGCCAGCAGCCCCGACAGCAGCAATCAGCCCCAGCATTTT
NA	NA	TRBV18	TRBJ1-2	CASSPREGGNYGYTF	TGTGCCAGCTCACCACGGGAAGGGGGTAACTATGGCTACACCTTC
NA	NA	TRBV12-5	TRBJ1-5	CASGSDGNSNQPQHF	TGTGCTAGTGGTTCCGACGGGAATAGCAATCAGCCCCAGCATTTT
NA	TRBD2	TRBV7-2	TRBJ2-7	CASSPSPSGRIAQYF	TGTGCCAGCAGCCCTAGTCCTAGCGGGAGAATTGCGCAGTACTTC
NA	NA	TRBV5-1	TRBJ1-4	CASSITPGRNTQGLFF	TGCGCCAGCAGCATAACCCCGGGACGCAATACCCAGGGGCTGTTTTTT
NA	TRBD2	TRBV11-2	TRBJ2-7	CASSLDPRGGPYEQYF	TGTGCCAGCAGCTTAGATCCCCGGGGGGGACCCTACGAGCAGTACTTC
NA	NA	TRBV6-2/TRBV6-3	TRBJ1-6	CASSYDRTPPLPPLHF	TGTGCCAGCAGTTACGACAGGACTCCTCCCTTGCCACCCCTCCACTTT
NA	TRBD1	TRBV6-1	TRBJ1-2	CASSGAGGFGYTF	TGTGCCAGCAGTGGAGCAGGGGGCTTTGGCTACACCTTC
NA	NA	TRBV7-2	TRBJ2-7	CASSLRGISYEQYF	TGTGCCAGCAGCTTGCGGGGTATATCCTACGAGCAGTACTTC
NA	TRBD2	TRBV3-1/TRBV3-2	TRBJ2-5	CASSYSGVGYQETQYF	TGTGCCAGCAGCTATAGCGGGGTGGGGTATCAAGAGACCCAGTACTTC
once	TRBD2	TRBV10-3	TRBJ2-3	CATLTSEISDTQYF	TGTGCCACGTTGACTAGCGAAATTTCAGATACGCAGTATTTT
NA	NA	TRBV2	TRBJ1-5	CASSLAEASQPQHF	TGTGCCAGCAGTTTGGCGGAGGCAAGTCAGCCCCAGCATTTT
NA	TRBD1	TRBV19	TRBJ1-3	CASSNYRDRDSGNTIYF	TGTGCCAGTAGCAACTACCGGGACAGGGACTCTGGAAACACCATATATTTT